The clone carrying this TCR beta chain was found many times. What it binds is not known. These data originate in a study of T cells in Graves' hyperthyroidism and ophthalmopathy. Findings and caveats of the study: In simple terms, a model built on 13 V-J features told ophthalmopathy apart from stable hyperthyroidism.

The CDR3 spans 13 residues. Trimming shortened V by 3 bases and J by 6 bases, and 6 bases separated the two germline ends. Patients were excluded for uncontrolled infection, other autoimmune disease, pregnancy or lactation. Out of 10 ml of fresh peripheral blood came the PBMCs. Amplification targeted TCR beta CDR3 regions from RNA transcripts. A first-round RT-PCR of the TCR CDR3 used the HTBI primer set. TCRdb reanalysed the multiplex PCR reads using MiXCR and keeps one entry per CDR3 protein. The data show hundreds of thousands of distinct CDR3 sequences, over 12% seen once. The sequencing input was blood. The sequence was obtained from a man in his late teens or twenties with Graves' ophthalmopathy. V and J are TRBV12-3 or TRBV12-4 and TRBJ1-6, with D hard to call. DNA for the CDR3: TGTGCCAGCAGTTTTGGGTTTAATTCACCCCTCCACTTT. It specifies CASSFGFNSPLHF.